The 14 T cell receptor beta chains listed next were all sequenced from one sample in a study of vaccination and CD4 T cells after COVID-19 (dated by TCRdb to the early 2020s). Sample treatment or condition, as interpreted from the label and publication: 10-day PBMC culture with coronavirus spike peptide pools or control peptides (ViraFEST assay). For these TCRs, the target antigens are not known. Library method: PCR. The run used an Illumina iSeq 100. DNA from cultured CD4+ T cells was subjected to TCR sequencing with the Oncomine TCR Beta short-read assay at the Johns Hopkins FTIC core. TCRdb trimmed the raw reads at Q25, called clones with MiXCR and kept productive beta chains. Duplicate CDR3 protein sequences are folded into a single record with the most common DNA and genes. Recorded for this sample are approximately 15,000 distinct CDR3 sequences; around 59% of them occurred a single time. About 5.5% of the sample lies in the top ten.

This specimen consisted of CD4+ T cells from blood, cultured in vitro, obtained after SARS-CoV-2 vaccination. The receptor set was obtained from a human donor who had recovered from COVID-19.

This chain joins TRBV4-1 and TRBJ1-2; weak D call: TRBD1 (6 bases). The ends were cut back, 0 bases at V and 8 bases at J, with 13 bases in the middle. The length of the CDR3 is 14 residues. Germline assignment: CDR1 MGHRA and CDR2 YSYEKL. CDR3 sequence: CASSQDDRLFGYTF. CDR3 DNA: TGCGCCAGCAGCCAAGATGACAGGTTGTTCGGCTACACCTTC.

The chain carries TRBV20-1 and TRBJ1-2; 8 nucleotides line up with TRBD1. The CDR3 length is 14 residues. V lost 1 base to trimming and J lost 4 bases; unmatched junction nucleotides: 5. Germline CDR1 and CDR2: DFQATT and SNEGSKA (reference sequence). CDR3 in amino acids: CSARVQQGGYGYTF. Written as DNA, the CDR3 is TGCAGTGCTAGAGTCCAACAGGGGGGCTATGGCTACACCTTC.

The chain employs TRBV7-2 and TRBJ2-5, with D possibly being TRBD1 (6 bases). Germline values: CDR1 SGHTA, CDR2 FQGNSA. V lost 5 bases, J lost 5 bases, and 18 bases lay in between. This CDR3 contains 15 residues. The CDR3 sequence is CASSPGHGGRETQYF. CDR3 bases: TGTGCCAGCAGCCCGGGACATGGGGGACGGGAGACCCAGTACTTC.

The rearrangement uses TRBV19 and TRBJ1-2, with 7 bases that match TRBD1. There are 14 residues in the CDR3. The junction had 6 bases not matched to a gene; V was cut back by 4 bases and J by 4 bases. CDR1 is LNHDA and CDR2 is SQIVND in the germline V gene (reference sequence). The CDR3 sequence: CASSSTGDGYGYTF. The CDR3 coding sequence is TGTGCCAGTAGTAGTACAGGGGATGGCTATGGCTACACCTTC.

J is TRBJ1-2 and V is TRBV28; TRBD1 is a possible D gene (5 bases). V shed 6 bases and J shed 5 bases, with 10 bases lying between them. Per the germline V gene, CDR1 is MDHEN and CDR2 is SYDVKM. This CDR3 spans 12 amino acids. CDR3 in amino acids: CASRASGYGYTF. The CDR3 coding sequence is TGTGCCAGCAGAGCGTCAGGGTATGGCTACACCTTC.

The chain carries TRBV11-3 and TRBJ1-2; D not resolved. CDR3 length: 12 amino acids. Trimming shortened V by 3 bases and J by 7 bases, and 9 bases separated the two germline ends. The germline V gene has CDR1 SGHNT and CDR2 YENEEA. CDR3 sequence (DNA): TGTGCCAGCAGCTTCCGGGGTTCTGGCTACACCTTC. Translation: CASSFRGSGYTF.

This clonotype was detected a few times. The V and J genes are TRBV19 and TRBJ1-5, with a possible D match to TRBD1 (5 bases). Trimming took 4 bases from V and 3 from J, leaving 10 bases between them. The CDR3 sequence is 14 residues long. Germline CDR1 LNHDA, CDR2 SQIVND (reference sequence). The DNA of the CDR3 is TGTGCCAGTAGTACGGGACTGACCAATCAGCCCCAGCATTTT. It encodes CASSTGLTNQPQHF.

The chain links TRBV20-1 to TRBJ2-1, with D maybe TRBD2 (5 bases). Judging by the DNA end, TRBJ2-7 fits better; the J call may be wrong. The CDR3 spans 14 residues. Looked up from germline, CDR1 is DFQATT and CDR2 is SNEGSKA (reference sequence). The CDR3 region is CSAGIAGISHEQYF. CDR3 DNA sequence: TGCAGTGCAGGGATTGCGGGCATTTCCCACGAGCAGTACTTC.

This chain uses TRBV19 with TRBJ1-6; TRBD1 aligns across 7 bases. This CDR3 comprises 14 residues. Germline CDR1 is LNHDA and CDR2 is SQIVND (reference sequence). The V and J ends lost 8 bases and 8 bases, in that order; junction bases with no gene match: 9. The chain's CDR3 is CASAMQQGYSPLHF. The CDR3 nucleotides are TGTGCCAGTGCAATGCAACAGGGGTATTCACCCCTCCACTTT. The full variable domain, completed using reference TRBV19 and TRBJ1-6, is DGGITQSPKYLFRKEGQNVTLSCEQNLNHDAMYWYRQDPGQGLRLIYYSQIVNDFQKGDIAEGYSVSREKKESFPLTVTSAQKNPTAFYLCASAMQQGYSPLHFGNGTRLTVT.

In its sample, this clonotype was seen once. The chain joins TRBV12-3 or TRBV12-4 to TRBJ2-5; 11 nucleotides align to TRBD2. This CDR3 is built from 14 residues. V dropped 4 bases and J dropped 3; count of bases not matched to a gene: 1. The CDR3 reads CASSSGLAEETQYF. CDR3 bases: TGTGCCAGCAGTTCGGGACTAGCGGAAGAGACCCAGTACTTC.

This clonotype has just a few counts. The chain recombines TRBV20-1 with TRBJ2-3; D may be TRBD2 (6 bases). Germline V gene sequence: CDR1 DFQATT, CDR2 SNEGSKA (reference sequence). V lost 0 bases and J lost 3, with 13 bases in between. CDR3 size: 15 residues. The CDR3 reads CSARDAGLGTDTQYF. CDR3 in DNA: TGCAGTGCTAGAGACGCGGGGCTGGGAACAGATACGCAGTATTTT.

This chain uses TRBV2 with TRBJ2-1; 12 bases match TRBD2. Trimming removed 1 base from V and 7 bases from J; junction bases left unmatched: 2. The CDR3 totals 15 residues. Germline values: CDR1 SNHLY, CDR2 FYNNEI. The DNA for the CDR3 is TGTGCCAGCAGTGAAGGCCTAGCGGGGGGGAATGAGCAGTTCTTC. Translated, it gives CASSEGLAGGNEQFF.

The J gene is TRBJ1-3, the V gene TRBV2, with TRBD1 matching over 7 bases. The CDR3 length is 15 residues. V was pared by 11 bases and J by 9 bases, with 19 bases of the junction left unmatched. Per germline, CDR1 SNHLY and CDR2 FYNNEI. The CDR3 sequence: CAVRRDSSLGGTIYF. The CDR3 nucleotides read TGTGCCGTCAGACGGGACAGCTCGCTGGGAGGCACCATATATTTT.

The chain uses TRBV5-1 and TRBJ1-2, with a weak D call TRBD1 (5 bases). Deletions cut 2 bases from V and 8 bases from J, with 19 bases between. The CDR3 spans 15 residues. Germline V CDR1 and CDR2: SGHRS, YFSETQ. CDR3 sequence reads: CASSLAGTAGLGYTF. The CDR3 region has the DNA TGCGCCAGCAGCTTAGCAGGGACGGCGGGACTAGGCTACACCTTC.